This T cell receptor beta chain was observed in a study of blood T cell repertoires in COVID-19. Across the whole study: T cells, B-cell-depleted T cells, or PBMCs provided the cDNA or gDNA that served as material.

The CDR3 runs to 14 residues. V lost 0 bases, J lost 6 bases, and 12 bases lay in between. Looked up from germline, CDR1 is SGHRS and CDR2 is YFSETQ. Sequencing was performed with immunoSEQ multiplex PCR; in TCRdb, only in-frame clones are kept and a portion is missing. The repertoire holds about 140,000 clones, with about 88% as singletons. This clonotype was obtained from a human donor with COVID-19, enrolled during active disease. The donor label of this sample is uncertain. Sample: peripheral blood. The chain joins TRBV5-1 to TRBJ1-2; perhaps TRBD1 as D (5 bases). CDR3 amino acids: CASSLEVTVDGYTF. CDR3 bases: TGCGCCAGCAGCTTGGAAGTGACAGTAGATGGCTACACCTTC.